Below are 16 T cell receptor beta chains sequenced from a single sample in a study of blood T cell repertoires in COVID-19. Using immunoSEQ multiplex PCR, the repertoire was profiled, and TCRdb retains in-frame clones only, with some absent. The sample comprises some 26,000 clones, around 90% of which are singletons, and roughly 8.3% rests with the top ten. Material for sequencing was peripheral blood. These receptors were obtained from a human donor with active COVID-19. The donor label of this sample is uncertain.

The CDR3 bases are TGCGCCAGCAGCTTGGGTCTAGCGGGAGTACAGTACGAGCAGTACTTC. Encoded protein: CASSLGLAGVQYEQYF. This chain joins TRBV5-1 and TRBJ2-7, with TRBD2 matching 10 bases. Germline CDR1 and CDR2: SGHRS and YFSETQ. The CDR3 runs to 16 residues. Trimming removed 0 bases from V and 4 bases from J; junction bases left unmatched: 7.

This clone is labeled large (0.1 to 1%). This rearrangement joins TRBV30 to TRBJ1-1, with 8 bases lining up with TRBD1. Per the germline V gene, CDR1 is GTSNPN and CDR2 is SVGIG (reference sequence). The CDR3 runs to 13 residues. With 4 bases clipped from V and 3 bases from J, the junction kept 4 bases outside the gene matches. CDR3 sequence reads: CAWTTGGDTEAFF. Here the CDR3 DNA reads TGTGCCTGGACCACAGGGGGTGACACTGAAGCTTTCTTT.

The chain uses TRBV5-1 and TRBJ1-4; the match to TRBD1 covers 9 bases. Germline V lookup: CDR1 SGHRS, CDR2 YFSETQ. The CDR3 is 14 residues long. Trimming removed 5 bases from V and 5 bases from J; junction bases left unmatched: 4. The CDR3 spells CASSPGTGNEKLFF. The CDR3 DNA reads as TGCGCCAGCAGTCCCGGGACAGGGAATGAAAAACTGTTTTTT.

V usage is TRBV28 and J usage is TRBJ2-1; 7 bases map to TRBD1. There are 14 residues in the CDR3. The germline V gene encodes CDR1 MDHEN and CDR2 SYDVKM. V trimming: 7 bases; J trimming: 8 bases; junction bases outside the gene matches: 11. The CDR3 DNA reads as TGTGCCAGCATCGTAAGGTCAGGGGGATATGAGCAGTTCTTC. It is translated as CASIVRSGGYEQFF.

The chain has TRBV19 and TRBJ1-2; 7 nucleotides match TRBD1. CDR3 length: 14 residues. CDR1 and CDR2 from the germline V gene are LNHDA and SQIVND (reference sequence). Unmatched junction bases numbered 5, after V lost 3 bases and J lost 4 bases. CDR3: CASSIGTATYGYTF. The CDR3 DNA is TGTGCCAGTAGTATCGGGACAGCCACCTATGGCTACACCTTC. Drawing the rest from reference TRBV19 and TRBJ1-2, the complete variable domain is DGGITQSPKYLFRKEGQNVTLSCEQNLNHDAMYWYRQDPGQGLRLIYYSQIVNDFQKGDIAEGYSVSREKKESFPLTVTSAQKNPTAFYLCASSIGTATYGYTFGSGTRLTVV.

This chain uses TRBV28 with TRBJ2-1; 9 bases agree with TRBD1. Unmatched junction bases numbered 9, after V lost 3 bases and J lost 0 bases. In germline, CDR1 is MDHEN, CDR2 SYDVKM. The CDR3 consists of 18 residues. The CDR3 protein is CASSFPARTGVSYNEQFF. The DNA for the CDR3 is TGTGCCAGCAGTTTCCCCGCGCGGACAGGGGTCTCCTACAATGAGCAGTTCTTC. The entire variable domain, with the rest obtained from reference TRBV28 and TRBJ2-1, is as follows: DVKVTQSSRYLVKRTGEKVFLECVQDMDHENMFWYRQDPGLGLRLIYFSYDVKMKEKGDIPEGYSVSREKKERFSLILESASTNQTSMYLCASSFPARTGVSYNEQFFGPGTRLTVL.

The chain links TRBV10-3 to TRBJ2-3; the D gene is possibly TRBD2 (6 bases). Germline loops: CDR1 ENHRY, CDR2 SYGVKD. The ends were cut back, 6 bases at V and 0 bases at J, with 16 bases in the middle. The CDR3 is 16 amino acids. CDR3 amino acids: CAIRPSGTGSTDTQYF. CDR3 sequence (DNA): TGTGCCATCAGGCCTTCAGGGACTGGGAGCACAGATACGCAGTATTTT.

The table lists this clone with a count of one. This chain uses TRBV6-5 with TRBJ2-7, with a weak D call TRBD1 (5 bases). CDR3 length: 13 residues. Trimming stripped 4 bases from V and 2 bases from J, with 9 bases between. CDR1 and CDR2 (germline): MNHEY, SVGAGI. CDR3 amino acids: CASSFDSPYEQYF. CDR3 DNA sequence: TGTGCCAGCAGTTTCGACAGTCCCTACGAGCAGTACTTC.

The chain recombines TRBV19 with TRBJ2-7, with 10 positions matching TRBD2. Unmatched junction bases numbered 5, after V lost 6 bases and J lost 0 bases. Germline V gene lookup returns CDR1 LNHDA and CDR2 SQIVND (reference sequence). The CDR3 covers 15 residues. The CDR3 sequence is CASSPSGGSSYEQYF. The DNA for the CDR3 is TGTGCCAGTAGCCCTAGCGGGGGAAGCTCCTACGAGCAGTACTTC.

This chain joins TRBV7-6 and TRBJ1-1; D is uncertain. Trimming took off 1 base at V and 1 base at J, with 4 bases between the two ends. The V gene's germline CDR1 is SGHVS and CDR2 FNYEAQ. The CDR3 runs 13 residues. For the CDR3, the DNA is TGTGCCAGCAGCTTAGGACAGAACACTGAAGCTTTCTTT. Amino acid sequence: CASSLGQNTEAFF.

The chain links TRBV7-9 to TRBJ2-7; 8 bases align to TRBD1. Looked up from germline, CDR1 is SEHNR and CDR2 is FQNEAQ (reference sequence). The CDR3 covers 15 residues. V dropped 5 bases and J dropped 3; count of bases not matched to a gene: 9. The CDR3 loop is CASSRPGTGFYEQYF. In nucleotides, the CDR3 is TGTGCCAGCAGCAGACCCGGGACAGGATTCTACGAGCAGTACTTC.

The chain carries TRBV28 and TRBJ2-7; a possible D gene is TRBD1 (7 bases). Trimming left V 10 bases short and J 3 bases short, with 13 bases between. Germline V gene data show CDR1 as MDHEN and CDR2 as SYDVKM. This CDR3 comprises 12 residues. Written as DNA, the CDR3 is TGTGCCACCACCAGGGGGGTCTACGAGCAGTACTTC. This gives the protein CATTRGVYEQYF.

V and J are TRBV24-1 and TRBJ2-7, with TRBD2 matching over 7 bases. The junction had 8 bases not matched to a gene; V was cut back by 5 bases and J by 2 bases. The CDR3 sequence is 15 residues long. Germline V gene sequence: CDR1 KGHDR, CDR2 SFDVKD. The CDR3 DNA sequence: TGTGCCACCAGTGGATCAAGCGGGAAGCCCTACGAGCAGTACTTC. Amino acid sequence: CATSGSSGKPYEQYF.

The CDR3 bases are TGTGCCAGCAGCGTAAGTTCGGGCAATGAGCAGTTCTTC. It specifies CASSVSSGNEQFF. The chain links TRBV9 to TRBJ2-1; D is unclear. With 1 base removed from V and 6 bases from J, the gap between germline ends came to 8 bases. The germline gives CDR1 SGDLS, CDR2 YYNGEE. CDR3 size: 13 residues. The complete variable domain, with remaining parts taken from reference TRBV9 and TRBJ2-1, reads DSGVTQTPKHLITATGQRVTLRCSPRSGDLSVYWYQQSLDQGLQFLIQYYNGEERAKGNILERFSAQQFPDLHSELNLSSLELGDSALYFCASSVSSGNEQFFGPGTRLTVL.

V usage is TRBV10-3 and J usage is TRBJ2-7, with 9 bases aligning to TRBD2. Germline loops: CDR1 ENHRY, CDR2 SYGVKD. The CDR3 is made up of 14 amino acids. Unmatched junction bases numbered 9, after V lost 7 bases and J lost 5 bases. The CDR3 region has the DNA TGTGCCATCATTGGGCGGGAGGGCCCCGACGAGCAGTACTTC. This sequence encodes CAIIGREGPDEQYF.

This clone has just one count. The CDR3 DNA sequence: TGTGCCAGCAGTTTTGGGAGGCTAGCCAGATACGAGCAGTACTTC. The encoded protein is CASSFGRLARYEQYF. The chain employs TRBV28 and TRBJ2-7; D is possibly TRBD2 (6 bases). Germline values: CDR1 MDHEN, CDR2 SYDVKM. Trimming removed 3 bases from V and 4 bases from J, with 16 bases in between. CDR3 size: 15 residues.